Detailed here is one TCR beta chain. The antigen it binds to is not known. The record has no base qualities; no much larger clone is one base away. The sample's treatment or condition label is to be understood as: approximately 9-day PBMC culture with coronavirus spike peptide pools or control peptides (ViraFEST assay). The ViraFEST assay, used in the study, expanded antigen-specific T cells with peptide pools and then identified the expanded clonotypes through TCR sequencing. Positive SARS-CoV-2 PCR tests in the convalescent patients dated from March to December 2020, before Alpha, Beta and Delta variants emerged in the United States. Each well held two million PBMCs cultured with roughly 9.2 ug/ml peptide pools in IMDM containing around 5% human AB serum and roughly 9.3 IU/ml IL-2. On days 3 and 7, half of the culture medium was replaced with fresh IL-2-containing medium. After approximately 11 days of culture, CD4+ T cells were isolated by negative selection with the EasySep CD4+ T cell isolation kit. Ficoll-Paque Plus gradient centrifugation was used to isolate PBMCs from whole blood, and the isolated PBMCs were then either used fresh or cryopreserved at -140C. Each culture condition was generally run in triplicate wells.

The data derive from a study of vaccination and CD4 T cells after COVID-19 (dated by TCRdb to between 2022 and 2023). In terms of the full investigation: SARS-CoV-2 positivity had been established in the convalescent patients by nasal swab PCR, and mild disease was recorded in eight to ten of these patients and severe disease in one. Two doses of either the Pfizer-BioNTech BNT162b2 vaccine (n=8) or the Moderna mRNA-1273 vaccine (n=2) were administered to participants. Control cultures used a CEFX viral epitope pool as positive control, an HIV-1 Nef peptide pool as negative control, or no peptide. The convalescent cohort comprised six males and four females, including two Hispanic individuals, seven Caucasians, two Asians and one multiracial person. In nine to eleven COVID-19 convalescent patients and a handful of infection-naive healthy vaccine recipients, researchers compared the spike-specific CD4+ TCR repertoire from before mRNA vaccination with the repertoire from after. Culture stimuli were overlapping spike peptide pools from SARS-CoV-2 and from the common cold coronaviruses HCoV-NL63, HCoV-OC43 and HCoV-229E. Post-COVID blood samples were collected from convalescent patients a median of about 92 days after diagnosis, with a range of about 35 to 170 days. Post-vaccine blood samples were obtained a median of around 74 days after the second vaccine dose, with a range of roughly 12 to 250 days. The investigation overall reported the following: An increase in the median number of SARS-CoV-2-reactive clonotypes from more than 20 after infection to about 39 after vaccination was observed, but the change was not found to be significant. The number of convalescent patients in the study was relatively small, and the study did not examine early timepoints following natural infection. Of the vaccine-specific clones in convalescent patients, 304 of 307, or nearly all, reacted only to SARS-CoV-2 spike and did not cross-react with common cold coronaviruses. In convalescent patients, a median around 86% of post-vaccine SARS-CoV-2-reactive clones were detected only after vaccination, suggesting vaccine-specific priming.

Libraries were prepared through PCR. DNA from cultured CD4+ T cells underwent TCR sequencing with the Oncomine TCR Beta short-read assay at the Johns Hopkins FTIC core. The QIAamp micro DNA kit was used to extract genomic DNA from the cultured CD4+ T cells. Oncomine TCR Beta libraries made from cultured CD4+ T cells were pooled using unique dual indexes and sequenced on an Illumina iSeq 100. The paper's processing steps were these. Non-productive sequences were removed, and CDR3s not starting with C, not ending with F or W, or shorter than 7 amino acids were discarded. The MANAFEST web application identified antigen-specific clonotypes by comparing peptide-stimulated wells against reference wells and other culture wells. For a clone to be called positive, the clone needed an FDR below 0.05, an odds ratio above 5, and a productive frequency above 0.1% in at least two of three replicate wells. A clonotype was classed as cross-reactive if the clonotype showed significant expansion both in SARS-CoV-2 spike wells and in at least one common cold coronavirus spike condition. Similarity between CDR3 sequences was evaluated in R version 3.6.1 using Levenshtein distances (stringdist) and unrooted phylogenetic trees (ape). TCRdb's own reprocessing of the public reads used fastp at Q25 and MiXCR and kept productive beta chains. Each entry merges the rows of one CDR3 protein and shows their most common DNA and genes. TCRdb assigned the V and J calls; the authors' analysis was not used. The sample table lists about 13,000 distinct CDR3 sequences, roughly 44% of them with a count of one. The ten top clones hold about 14% of the sample.

The CDR3 runs 13 residues from the cysteine to the phenylalanine. The DNA shown is the 39-base CDR3, in frame from base 1. The CDR1 and CDR2 encoded by the germline V gene are SGHRS and YFSETQ. Relative to germline, V is 4 bases shorter and J is 2 bases shorter, with 10 bases between their ends. The sequenced material came from CD4+ T cells from blood, cultured in vitro. This sequence was found in a human donor who had recovered from COVID-19. The V and J genes are TRBV5-1 and TRBJ2-7; a tentative D match to TRBD1 spans 6 bases. The CDR3 has the sequence CASSRQETYEQYF. The DNA reads as follows: TGCGCCAGCAGCAGACAGGAAACCTACGAGCAGTACTTC.